Below, 7 T cell receptor beta chains from the same sample are listed, as sequenced in a study of T cells in Graves' hyperthyroidism and ophthalmopathy. The TCR beta CDR3 regions underwent amplification using RNA transcripts as the source. When the TCR CDR3 underwent first-round RT-PCR, the HTBI primer set was used. MiXCR was run by TCRdb on the multiplex PCR reads, yielding one entry per CDR3 protein. Here the sample spans about half a million distinct CDR3 sequences, just under 20% being singletons. Specimen: blood. These receptors came from a man in his forties with Graves' ophthalmopathy.

The chain recombines TRBV28 with TRBJ1-2, with unresolved D. The CDR3 runs 15 residues. Trimming left V 7 bases short and J 8 bases short, with 23 bases between. Germline assignment: CDR1 MDHEN and CDR2 SYDVKM. Here the CDR3 reads CASTLSWQPAGGYTF. CDR3 in DNA: TGTGCCAGCACCCTATCGTGGCAGCCGGCTGGGGGCTACACCTTC.

In this sample, this clonotype turned up a few times. The genes are TRBV10-3 and TRBJ1-1, with D maybe TRBD1 (6 bases). With 4 bases removed from V and 7 bases from J, the gap between germline ends came to 16 bases. The CDR3 has 14 amino acids. Germline lookup yields CDR1 ENHRY and CDR2 SYGVKD. CDR3 in DNA: TGTGCCATCAGTGGTGGATCCGGAGGGGGTGAAGCTTTCTTT. It specifies CAISGGSGGGEAFF.

This clonotype was recorded a few times. The rearrangement uses TRBV7-2 and TRBJ2-2, with 15 positions matching TRBD2. CDR3 size: 20 residues. Germline V gene lookup returns CDR1 SGHTA and CDR2 FQGNSA. V dropped 5 bases and J dropped 0; count of bases not matched to a gene: 10. CDR3 sequence: CASSLSAGLAGGSNTGELFF. CDR3 nucleotide sequence: TGTGCCAGCAGCCTTAGCGCCGGACTAGCGGGAGGGTCGAACACCGGGGAGCTGTTTTTT.

The rearrangement uses TRBV10-3 and TRBJ2-6; 7 nucleotides align to TRBD1. Germline CDR1 and CDR2: ENHRY and SYGVKD. V was pared by 6 bases and J by 2 bases, with 7 bases of the junction left unmatched. The CDR3 length is 16 residues. The CDR3 loop is CAIRNRQGAGANVLTF. The DNA for the CDR3 is TGTGCCATCAGAAACCGACAGGGAGCTGGGGCCAACGTCCTGACTTTC.

The chain combines TRBV5-1 with TRBJ2-1, with 12 bases fitting TRBD1. The V segment lost 5 bases and the J segment 3 bases; nucleotides outside the gene matches: 15. The CDR3 is made up of 19 amino acids. Germline CDR1 is SGHRS and CDR2 is YFSETQ. This CDR3 is CASSSPGQGAPRGYNEQFF. As DNA, the CDR3 is TGCGCCAGCAGTTCACCGGGACAGGGGGCGCCTAGGGGCTACAATGAGCAGTTCTTC.

In this sample, this clonotype turned up many times. The chain carries TRBV10-3 and TRBJ1-2, with 9 bases that match TRBD1. Trimming cost V 8 bases and J 3 bases; bases outside gene matches: 7. The germline CDR1 and CDR2 sequences are ENHRY and SYGVKD. CDR3 size: 14 residues. The chain's CDR3 is CAIHRDRADYGYTF. The CDR3 DNA sequence: TGTGCCATCCATCGGGACAGGGCCGACTATGGCTACACCTTC.

This clonotype was observed at least ten times. The chain is built from TRBV30 and TRBJ1-5, with D perhaps matching TRBD1 (6 bases). This CDR3 spans 13 amino acids. From germline, CDR1 is GTSNPN and CDR2 SVGIG (reference sequence). With 0 bases removed from V and 5 bases from J, the gap between germline ends came to 8 bases. In nucleotides, the CDR3 is TGTGCCTGGAGTGTACAGGGATATCAGCCCCAGCATTTT. Translation: CAWSVQGYQPQHF.